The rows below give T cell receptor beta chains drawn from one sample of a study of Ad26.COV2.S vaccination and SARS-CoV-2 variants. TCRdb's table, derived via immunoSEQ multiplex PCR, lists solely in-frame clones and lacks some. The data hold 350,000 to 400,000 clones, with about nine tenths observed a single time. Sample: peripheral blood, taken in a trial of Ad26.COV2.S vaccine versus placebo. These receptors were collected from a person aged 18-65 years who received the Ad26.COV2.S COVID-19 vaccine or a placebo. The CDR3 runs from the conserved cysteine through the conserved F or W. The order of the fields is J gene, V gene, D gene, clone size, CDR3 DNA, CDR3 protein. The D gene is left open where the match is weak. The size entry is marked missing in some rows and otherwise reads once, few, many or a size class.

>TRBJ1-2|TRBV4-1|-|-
TGCGCCAGCAGCCAAGATTCTAGGCTTACCTTC
CASSQDSRLTF
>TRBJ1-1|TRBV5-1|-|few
TGCGCCAGCAGCTCTCGGGGGAACACTGAAGCTTTCTTT
CASSSRGNTEAFF
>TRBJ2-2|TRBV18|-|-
TGTGCCAGCTCACCAGGGCAACCTGCCGGGGAGCTGTTTTTT
CASSPGQPAGELFF
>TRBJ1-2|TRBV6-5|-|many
TGTGCCAGCAGGGACCGGGACGGGAGTTATGGCTACACCTTC
CASRDRDGSYGYTF
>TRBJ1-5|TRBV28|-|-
TGTGCCAGCAGCTTAGGAGGGCCCCAGCATTTT
CASSLGGPQHF
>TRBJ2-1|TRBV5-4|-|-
TGTGCCAGCAGCCAAGACACGAGCTCCTACAATGAGCAGTTCTTC
CASSQDTSSYNEQFF
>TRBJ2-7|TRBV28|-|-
TGTGCCAGCAGTTTACTTGGCGGTTCCTACGAGCAGTACTTC
CASSLLGGSYEQYF
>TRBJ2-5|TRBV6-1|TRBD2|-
TGTGCCAGCAGTGAAGCGCTAGCGGGTGGGCAAGAGACCCAGTACTTC
CASSEALAGGQETQYF
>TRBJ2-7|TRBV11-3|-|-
TGTGCCAGCAGCTCCCGGGCGGTCACCTACGAGCAGTACTTC
CASSSRAVTYEQYF
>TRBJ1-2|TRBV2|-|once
TGTGCCCATGCCCTCGGGGTTGGGGGCTACACCTTC
CAHALGVGGYTF
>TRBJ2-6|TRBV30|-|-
TGTGCCTGGAGTAGAGGGTCTGGGGCCAACGTCCTGACTTTC
CAWSRGSGANVLTF
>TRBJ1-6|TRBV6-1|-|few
TGTGCCAGCAGTGATGCTACAGATAATTCACCCCTCCACTTT
CASSDATDNSPLHF
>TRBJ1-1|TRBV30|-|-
TGTGCCTGGAGCCTCCCGAACACTGAAGCTTTCTTT
CAWSLPNTEAFF
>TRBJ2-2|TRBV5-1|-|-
TGCGCCAGCAGCCCCGGATCCACTTCGAACACCGGGGAGCTGTTTTTT
CASSPGSTSNTGELFF
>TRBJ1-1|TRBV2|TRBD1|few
TGTGCCAGCAGGGCAGACAGGGGGCGTGGGGACACTGAAGCTTTCTTT
CASRADRGRGDTEAFF
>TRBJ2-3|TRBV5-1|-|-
TGCGCCAGCACCAGGGATGTATGGGGAGAAGGTCGTACGCAGTATTTT
CASTRDVWGEGRTQYF
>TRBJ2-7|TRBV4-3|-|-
TGCGCCAGCAGCCAATCTACTAGCTACGAGCAGTACTTC
CASSQSTSYEQYF
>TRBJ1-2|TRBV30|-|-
TGTGCCTGGAGTTGGGAGGAGAACTATGGCTACACCTTC
CAWSWEENYGYTF
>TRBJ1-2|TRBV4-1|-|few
TGCGCCAGCAGCCCAACGCCCGGGGACGGGGGTGGCTACACCTTC
CASSPTPGDGGGYTF
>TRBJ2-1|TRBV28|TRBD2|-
TGTGCCAGCAGTACTCCGGGACTAGGGAACAATGAGCAGTTCTTC
CASSTPGLGNNEQFF
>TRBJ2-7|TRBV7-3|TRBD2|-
TGTGCCAGCAGAGGGACTAGCGGGATGGGGGAGCAGTACTTC
CASRGTSGMGEQYF
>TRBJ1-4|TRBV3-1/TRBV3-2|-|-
TGTGCCAGCAGCCGAGGACTGAGTAATGAAAAACTGTTTTTT
CASSRGLSNEKLFF
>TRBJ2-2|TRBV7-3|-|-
TGTGCCAGCAGCTCGGGCCGCGGGGAGCTGTTTTTT
CASSSGRGELFF
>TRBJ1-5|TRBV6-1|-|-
TGTGCCAGCAGTGAAGGCAGTGATCAGCCCCAGCATTTT
CASSEGSDQPQHF
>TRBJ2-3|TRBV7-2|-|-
TGTGCCAGCAGCTTAGATTCGGCAGATACGCAGTATTTT
CASSLDSADTQYF
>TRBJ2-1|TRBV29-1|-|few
TGCAGCGTTGTCGGGGAAAACTCCTACAATGAGCAGTTCTTC
CSVVGENSYNEQFF
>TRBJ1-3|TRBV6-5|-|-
TGTGCCAGCAGTTACTCGATCACAGGGACTGGAAACACCATATATTTT
CASSYSITGTGNTIYF
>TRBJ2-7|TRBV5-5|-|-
TGTGCCAGCAGCTCTCCTCGGGGTGGAGCGAACTACGAGCAGTACTTC
CASSSPRGGANYEQYF
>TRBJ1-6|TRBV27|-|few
TGTGCCAGCAGTTTAGGGACAAATAATTCACCCCTCCACTTT
CASSLGTNNSPLHF
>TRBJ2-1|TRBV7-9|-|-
TGTGCCAGCAGCTTAGGCAGGAGTGAGCAGTTCTTC
CASSLGRSEQFF
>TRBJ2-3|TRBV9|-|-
TGTGCCAGCAGCGTCGCAGCCGGGACAACCTCAGATACGCAGTATTTT
CASSVAAGTTSDTQYF
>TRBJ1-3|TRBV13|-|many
TGTGCCAGCAGCTCCCCGAGCGAATTCTCTGGAAACACCATATATTTT
CASSSPSEFSGNTIYF
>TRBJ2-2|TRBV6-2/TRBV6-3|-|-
TGTGCCAGCAGCCCCGGGACCAACACCGGGGAGCTGTTTTTT
CASSPGTNTGELFF
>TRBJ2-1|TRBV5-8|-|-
TGTGCCAGCAGCTTGGTCTTAACCGGGCCCTACAATGAGCAGTTCTTC
CASSLVLTGPYNEQFF
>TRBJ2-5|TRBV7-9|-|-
TGTGCCATCGTCACTAGGAGGGAAGAGACCCAGTACTTC
CAIVTRREETQYF
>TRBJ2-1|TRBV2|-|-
TGTGCCAGCATTGGGGACTTAACCTACAATGAGCAGTTCTTC
CASIGDLTYNEQFF
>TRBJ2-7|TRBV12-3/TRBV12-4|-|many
TGTGCCAGCGGATTTACCTACGAGCAGTACTTC
CASGFTYEQYF
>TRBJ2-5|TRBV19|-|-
TGTGCCAGTAGTGAGTCTAGTAGGGAGGCCCAGTACTTC
CASSESSREAQYF
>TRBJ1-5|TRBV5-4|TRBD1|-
TGTGCCAGCAGCCAGGACAGGGGCCAGCCCCAGCATTTT
CASSQDRGQPQHF
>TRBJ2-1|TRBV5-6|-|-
TGTGCCAGCAGCCCAGGGTCCTACAATGAGCAGTTCTTC
CASSPGSYNEQFF
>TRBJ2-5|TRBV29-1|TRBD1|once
TGCAGTTCCAGGGGGCAAGGAGAGACCCAGTACTTC
CSSRGQGETQYF
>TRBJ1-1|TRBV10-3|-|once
TGTGCCACCCTCCGGGGGGCAGAAGCTTTCTTT
CATLRGAEAFF
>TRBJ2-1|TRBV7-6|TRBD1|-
TGTGCCAGCAGCTTAGAAGACAGGGGGAGCTCCTACAATGAGCAGTTCTTC
CASSLEDRGSSYNEQFF
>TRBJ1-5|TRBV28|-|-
TGTGCCAGCAGTTTGGGTGGGATGAGCAATCAGCCCCAGCATTTT
CASSLGGMSNQPQHF
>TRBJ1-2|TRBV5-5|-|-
TGTGCCAGCAGCTTTGGGGCTTTCTATGGCTACACCTTC
CASSFGAFYGYTF
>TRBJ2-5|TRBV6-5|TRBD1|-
TGTGCCAGCAGCCTACAGGGGGCATGGGAGACCCAGTACTTC
CASSLQGAWETQYF